This is a list of T cell receptor beta chains from one sample in a study of chemoradiotherapy in HPV16-positive cancers. Produced via immunoSEQ multiplex PCR; TCRdb's table is partial and in-frame only. The table includes more than 1,500 clones, approximately 83% detected once. Material: tumor tissue, obtained from a patient who underwent chemoradiotherapy. All receptors come from a human donor with HPV-associated anogenital cancer. Each CDR3 is given with its conserved first and last residue. Fields, in order: D gene, J gene, clone size, V gene, CDR3 DNA, CDR3 protein. A D gene is named only where the DNA matches it firmly. The size of a clone is reported for some rows only, either as once, few or many, or as a class for expanded clones.

TRBD2 TRBJ2-5 few TRBV6-5 TGTGCCAGCAGTACCCAGGCGGGAGTGGAGACCCAGTACTTC CASSTQAGVETQYF
TRBD1 TRBJ1-1 NA TRBV2 TGTGCCAGCGAATACAGGGGGCGAGGGGTAAGAGCTTTCTTT CASEYRGRGVRAFF
TRBD1 TRBJ1-2 few TRBV6-5 TGTGCCAGCAGTTGGGGACAGGGAGTAGGTAAGGGCTACACCTTC CASSWGQGVGKGYTF
NA TRBJ1-1 NA TRBV5-3 TGTGCCAGAAACCCTCCGGGGAACACTGAAGCTTTCTTT CARNPPGNTEAFF
NA TRBJ1-2 NA TRBV4-1 TGCGCCAGCAGCCAAGAAGTTAACAGCGTGGGCTACACCTTC CASSQEVNSVGYTF
TRBD2 TRBJ2-5 NA TRBV4-2 TGTGCCAGCAGCGCGGGGGGGCCCCAAGAGACCCAGTACTTC CASSAGGPQETQYF
TRBD1 TRBJ1-3 NA TRBV5-1 TGCGCCAGCAGCTTGGGAGGACTTACAGGGGCAGGGATCTCTGGAAACACCATATATTTT CASSLGGLTGAGISGNTIYF
TRBD1 TRBJ2-7 NA TRBV5-1 TGCGCCAGCAGCTTGTCTCCGGGACAGGGCTACGAGCAGTACTTC CASSLSPGQGYEQYF
NA TRBJ2-2 once TRBV30 TGTGCCTGGAGTGCATTGGGGGCTAATACCGGGGAGCTGTTTTTT CAWSALGANTGELFF
NA TRBJ2-5 NA TRBV4-2 TGTGCCAGCAGCCAAGATCTGGCCACTAGGGAAGAGACCCAGTACTTC CASSQDLATREETQYF
NA TRBJ2-3 NA TRBV10-1 TGCGCCAGCGCCTATCTGGCGGATAGCACAGATACGCAGTATTTT CASAYLADSTDTQYF
NA TRBJ2-7 NA TRBV2 TGTGCCAGCAGTGAAAAAGGCCGGAGGCACGAGCAGTACTTC CASSEKGRRHEQYF
NA TRBJ2-6 NA TRBV19 TGTGCCAGTAGTATAGGAGGGACTGCAACCAACGTCCTGACTTTC CASSIGGTATNVLTF